The 17 T cell receptor beta chains reported below all come from one sample, sequenced in a study of T-cell memory formation after mild COVID-19. Using its own MiXCR run on the 5' RACE reads, TCRdb lists one record per CDR3 protein. The table shows 150,000 or so distinct CDR3 sequences, with under 30% occurring only once. What was sequenced was PBMCs or a T cell subset sorted from them (not recorded which). The receptors were gathered from an adult woman who had mild COVID-19 (a few samples of this study predate the infection). Cell type and time point are not known.

The chain is built from TRBV12-3 or TRBV12-4 and TRBJ1-2, with D possibly TRBD1 on 5 matching bases. CDR3 length: 13 amino acids. The V and J ends lost 3 bases and 8 bases respectively, with 13 bases between them. DNA for the CDR3: TGTGCCAGCAGTTTTGCAGGGACGGGGGGCTACACCTTC. It yields the protein CASSFAGTGGYTF.

V is TRBV6-5 and J is TRBJ1-2; no clear D. Germline V gene data show CDR1 as MNHEY and CDR2 as SVGAGI. CDR3 length: 13 residues. The V end was cut by 0 bases, the J end by 6 bases, with 8 bases between. The CDR3 sequence is CASSYSNQDGYTF. The CDR3 nucleotides are TGTGCCAGCAGTTACTCGAACCAGGATGGCTACACCTTC.

This chain uses TRBV12-3 or TRBV12-4 with TRBJ1-1; unclear D gene. This CDR3 has 11 residues. Trimming left V 6 bases short and J 7 bases short, with 9 bases between. The CDR3, as DNA: TGTGCCAGCAGCCCCGCGGTTGAAGCTTTCTTT. Its protein is CASSPAVEAFF.

A few counts support this clonotype. The chain carries TRBV7-9 and TRBJ1-2; D is undetermined. V lost 4 bases and J 3 bases, leaving 6 bases between the germline ends. This CDR3 region has 12 residues. Germline assignment: CDR1 SEHNR and CDR2 FQNEAQ (reference sequence). The CDR3 here is CASSSPYYGYTF. CDR3 DNA: TGTGCCAGCAGCTCACCCTACTATGGCTACACCTTC.

The CDR3 DNA is TGCAGCGTTGAAGTAAGGGACCGCACAGATACGCAGTATTTT. The encoded protein is CSVEVRDRTDTQYF. The chain couples TRBV29-1 to TRBJ2-3; D may be TRBD1 or TRBD2 (5 bases each). V was clipped by 1 base and J by 1 base, with 9 bases between them. The CDR3 consists of 14 residues. CDR1 and CDR2 from the germline V gene are SQVTM and ANQGSEA.

The rearrangement links TRBV11-2 to TRBJ1-6; D gene unclear. V was shortened by 4 bases and J by 11 bases, with 9 bases between the two germline ends. This CDR3 is 12 amino acids long. CDR1 and CDR2 from the germline V gene are SGHAT and FQNNGV. The CDR3 sequence is CASSSLTPPLHF. The CDR3 DNA reads as TGTGCCAGCAGCTCCCTCACCCCACCCCTCCACTTT.

The chain employs TRBV7-3 and TRBJ2-7, with unresolved D. V gave up 2 bases and J gave up 1 base, with 9 bases separating them. CDR3 size: 14 residues. The germline gives CDR1 SGHTA, CDR2 FQGTGA. This chain's CDR3 is CASSLGVGSYEQYF. The CDR3, as DNA: TGTGCCAGCAGCTTAGGCGTTGGTTCCTACGAGCAGTACTTC.

This clonotype turned up a few times. The V call is TRBV9, the J call TRBJ1-1; D not resolved. Looked up from germline, CDR1 is SGDLS and CDR2 is YYNGEE. With 4 bases removed from V and 3 bases from J, the gap between germline ends came to 7 bases. The CDR3 is 12 amino acids. CDR3: CASSPRDTEAFF. In DNA, the CDR3 is TGTGCCAGCAGCCCAAGAGACACTGAAGCTTTCTTT.

This clonotype was detected a few times. This sequence joins TRBV11-2 and TRBJ1-1, with D possibly matching TRBD1 (5 bases). CDR1 is SGHAT, CDR2 FQNNGV, per germline. The V end lost 0 bases, the J end lost 3 bases, and 14 bases lay between the germline ends. The length of the CDR3 is 16 residues. The CDR3 coding sequence is TGTGCCAGCAGCTTAGAGCCCGGGGCAGCCTACACTGAAGCTTTCTTT. It translates to CASSLEPGAAYTEAFF.

The rearrangement uses TRBV5-1 and TRBJ2-7; a possible D gene is TRBD2 (5 bases). The CDR3 is 11 amino acids. From germline, CDR1 is SGHRS and CDR2 YFSETQ. V lost 7 bases and J lost 7, with 12 bases in between. CDR3 sequence (DNA): TGCGCCAGCCGGGAACTTCGGGAGCAGTACTTC. This codes for CASRELREQYF.

V and J are TRBV14 and TRBJ2-7; no reliable D call. The ends were cut back, 0 bases at V and 3 bases at J, with 6 bases in the middle. Germline CDR1 and CDR2: SGHDN and FVKESK. This CDR3 is built from 13 residues. The CDR3 region has the DNA TGTGCCAGCAGCCAAGATGAGTTCTACGAGCAGTACTTC. Residues: CASSQDEFYEQYF.

This clonotype was detected ten times or more. This chain uses TRBV5-1 with TRBJ2-3; D is uncertain. The CDR3 loop spans 14 amino acids. Germline V CDR1 and CDR2: SGHRS, YFSETQ. Trimming took 0 bases from V and 0 from J, leaving 5 bases between them. The CDR3 DNA reads TGCGCCAGCAGCTTGGGACCGAGCACAGATACGCAGTATTTT. This encodes CASSLGPSTDTQYF.

The table lists this clonotype with a few counts. The chain recombines TRBV4-3 with TRBJ2-7; no clear D. CDR1 LGHNA and CDR2 YSLEER come from the germline V gene. This CDR3 region has 15 residues. Trimming removed 0 bases at V and 2 bases at J, with 11 bases between. DNA of the CDR3: TGCGCCAGCAGCCAAGATCGTGGACCTACCTACGAGCAGTACTTC. Translation gives CASSQDRGPTYEQYF.

This chain uses TRBV19 with TRBJ2-7, with D tentatively TRBD2 (6 bases). Per germline, CDR1 LNHDA and CDR2 SQIVND (reference sequence). V was clipped by 10 bases and J by 2 bases, with 15 bases between them. The CDR3 spans 13 residues. CDR3 DNA: TGTGCCACTCACCCGACGGGAGCCTACGAGCAGTACTTC. It translates to CATHPTGAYEQYF.

V usage is TRBV28 and J usage is TRBJ1-3, with no clear D. The V end was cut by 1 base, the J end by 4 bases, with 14 bases between. Germline assignment: CDR1 MDHEN and CDR2 SYDVKM. The CDR3 consists of 16 residues. The CDR3 spells CASSLFLDGSGNTIYF. DNA of the CDR3: TGTGCCAGCAGTTTATTCTTGGACGGTTCAGGAAACACCATATATTTT.

This rearrangement joins TRBV7-8 to TRBJ1-2, with TRBD1 matching 7 bases. The length of the CDR3 is 13 residues. Germline loops: CDR1 SGHVS, CDR2 FQNEAQ. V dropped 7 bases and J dropped 4; count of bases not matched to a gene: 6. The CDR3: CASTQGDSYGYTF. Written as DNA, the CDR3 is TGTGCCAGCACCCAAGGGGACAGCTATGGCTACACCTTC.

This clonotype was counted at least ten times. This chain connects TRBV18 to TRBJ1-2; D is undetermined. Trimming left V 1 base short and J 5 bases short, with 8 bases between. This CDR3 comprises 13 residues. CDR1 is KGHSH, CDR2 LQKENI, per germline. This CDR3 reads CASSPRQRYGYTF. CDR3 in DNA: TGTGCCAGCTCACCACGGCAGCGGTATGGCTACACCTTC.